These 8 T cell receptor beta chains were sequenced from one sample in a study of cytomegalovirus exposure and HLA in healthy donors. A multiplex PCR was run with 60 Vbeta primers and 13 Jbeta primers. Sequenced by immunoSEQ multiplex PCR; TCRdb stores in-frame clones only, minus some. There are 130,000 or so clones in the sample, with 2% to 2.5% held by the top ten. The sequenced material came from PBMCs. The source is a young woman in good health and CMV-seronegative.

The chain employs TRBV7-2 and TRBJ1-2; 9 bases are a match to TRBD1. Germline V gene lookup returns CDR1 SGHTA and CDR2 FQGNSA. Trimming at V came to 2 bases and at J to 4 bases, leaving 2 bases not matched to a gene. The CDR3 loop spans 14 amino acids. The CDR3 region is CASSLSDRGYGYTF. The CDR3 region has the DNA TGTGCCAGCAGCTTATCGGACAGGGGCTATGGCTACACCTTC.

Here the CDR3 reads CAWSVGVSGNTIYF. CDR3 nucleotides: TGTGCCTGGAGTGTGGGAGTCTCTGGAAACACCATATATTTT. The V gene is TRBV30, the J gene TRBJ1-3, with no clear D. Between the trimmed V and J ends, which lost 0 bases and 0 bases, there was a span of 6 bases. Per the germline V gene, CDR1 is GTSNPN and CDR2 is SVGIG (reference sequence). CDR3 length equals 14 residues. Supplemented by reference TRBV30 and TRBJ1-3, the full variable domain reads SQTIHQWPATLVQPVGSPLSLECTVEGTSNPNLYWYRQAAGRGLQLLFYSVGIGQISSEVPQNLSASRPQDRQFILSSKKLLLSDSGFYLCAWSVGVSGNTIYFGEGSWLTVV.

The chain is built from TRBV7-3 and TRBJ2-5; 7 nucleotides agree with TRBD2. The DNA end is more similar to TRBJ2-7, so the J call may be wrong. The CDR3 is 16 residues long. CDR1 is SGHTA and CDR2 is FQGTGA in the germline V gene. Written as DNA, the CDR3 is TGTGCCAGCAGCTTAGTCGGGGTAGCGGGCCTCTACGAGCAGTACTTC. Its protein product is CASSLVGVAGLYEQYF.

This chain's CDR3 is CASSTNYWRRETQYF. CDR3 nucleotides: TGTGCCAGTAGTACAAACTACTGGCGGCGGGAGACCCAGTACTTC. The chain has TRBV19 and TRBJ2-5; no definite D call. This CDR3 contains 15 residues. The germline V gene encodes CDR1 LNHDA and CDR2 SQIVND (reference sequence). Trimming removed 4 bases from V and 5 bases from J, with 17 bases in between.

The J gene is TRBJ1-6, the V gene TRBV4-3, with 7 bases that match TRBD1. Germline CDR1 and CDR2: LGHNA and YSLEER. The CDR3 has 14 residues. V lost 1 base to trimming and J lost 9 bases; unmatched junction nucleotides: 3. The CDR3 sequence: CASSQGQGGSPLHF. The CDR3 bases are TGCGCCAGCAGCCAAGGACAGGGTGGTTCACCCCTCCACTTT.

The chain couples TRBV9 to TRBJ2-2, with a possible D match to TRBD1 (5 bases). The CDR3 extends over 15 amino acids. The V gene's germline CDR1 is SGDLS and CDR2 YYNGEE. V gave up 0 bases and J gave up 9 bases, with 15 bases separating them. The CDR3 spells CASSVGAGKGRELFF. Here the CDR3 DNA reads TGTGCCAGCAGCGTAGGAGCAGGGAAAGGCCGGGAGCTGTTTTTT.

The chain carries TRBV30 and TRBJ2-5; D not resolved. V gave up 0 bases and J gave up 5 bases, with 7 bases separating them. The CDR3 spans 12 residues. Germline CDR1 GTSNPN, CDR2 SVGIG (reference sequence). The CDR3 loop reads CAWSVSLETQYF. Written as DNA, the CDR3 is TGTGCCTGGAGTGTGTCACTGGAGACCCAGTACTTC.

The CDR3 coding sequence is TGTGCCAGCAGCAGAAGAATCCGGGAACTAGCGGACTACAATGAGCAGTTCTTC. This translates into CASSRRIRELADYNEQFF. The chain has TRBV21-1 and TRBJ2-1; the table's D call of TRBD2 was not tested on the DNA. TRBV21-1 is termed a pseudogene. The CDR3 runs to 18 residues.